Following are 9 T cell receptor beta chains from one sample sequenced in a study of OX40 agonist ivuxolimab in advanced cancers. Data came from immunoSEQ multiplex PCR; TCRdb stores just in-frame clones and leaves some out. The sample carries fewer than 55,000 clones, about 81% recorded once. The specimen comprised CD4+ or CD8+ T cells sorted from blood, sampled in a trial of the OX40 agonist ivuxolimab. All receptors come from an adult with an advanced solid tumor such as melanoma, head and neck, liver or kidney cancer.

CDR3: CASSSQTGAYYGYTF. Written as DNA, the CDR3 is TGTGCCAGCAGCTCCCAGACAGGGGCCTACTATGGCTACACCTTC. This chain uses TRBV7-2 with TRBJ1-2; TRBD1 matches at 8 bases. V was clipped by 4 bases and J by 3 bases; unmatched bases: 7. The CDR3 contains 15 residues. Looked up from germline, CDR1 is SGHTA and CDR2 is FQGNSA.

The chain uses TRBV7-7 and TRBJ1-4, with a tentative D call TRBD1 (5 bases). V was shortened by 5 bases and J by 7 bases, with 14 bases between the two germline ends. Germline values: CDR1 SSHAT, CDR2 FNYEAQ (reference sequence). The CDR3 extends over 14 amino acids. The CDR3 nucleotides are TGTGCCAGCAGCCCTCTAACGGGGGGTGAAAAACTGTTTTTT. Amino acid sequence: CASSPLTGGEKLFF.

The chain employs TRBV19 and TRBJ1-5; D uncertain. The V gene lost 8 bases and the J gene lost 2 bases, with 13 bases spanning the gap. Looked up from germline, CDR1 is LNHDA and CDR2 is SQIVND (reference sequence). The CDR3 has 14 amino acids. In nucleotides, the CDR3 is TGTGCCAGTGAACGGGAAGTTGGCAATCAGCCCCAGCATTTT. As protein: CASEREVGNQPQHF.

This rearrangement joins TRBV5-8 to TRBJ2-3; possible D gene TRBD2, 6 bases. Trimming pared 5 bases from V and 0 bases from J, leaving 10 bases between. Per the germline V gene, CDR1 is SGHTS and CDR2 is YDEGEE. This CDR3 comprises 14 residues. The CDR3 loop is CASSAGLSTDTQYF. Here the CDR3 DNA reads TGTGCCAGCAGTGCGGGACTTAGCACAGATACGCAGTATTTT.

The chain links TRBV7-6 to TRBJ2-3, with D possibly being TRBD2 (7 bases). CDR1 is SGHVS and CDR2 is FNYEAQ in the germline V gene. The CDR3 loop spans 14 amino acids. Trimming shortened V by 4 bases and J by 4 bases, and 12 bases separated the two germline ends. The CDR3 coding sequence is TGTGCCAGCAGCTCAGAAGGGGGGGCAGATACGCAGTATTTT. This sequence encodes CASSSEGGADTQYF.

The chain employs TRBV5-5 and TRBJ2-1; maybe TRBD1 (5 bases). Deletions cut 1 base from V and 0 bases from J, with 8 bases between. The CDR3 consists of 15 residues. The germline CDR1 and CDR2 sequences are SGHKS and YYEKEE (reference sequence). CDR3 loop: CASSLRQGSYNEQFF. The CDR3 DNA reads TGTGCCAGCAGCTTGAGGCAGGGCTCCTACAATGAGCAGTTCTTC.

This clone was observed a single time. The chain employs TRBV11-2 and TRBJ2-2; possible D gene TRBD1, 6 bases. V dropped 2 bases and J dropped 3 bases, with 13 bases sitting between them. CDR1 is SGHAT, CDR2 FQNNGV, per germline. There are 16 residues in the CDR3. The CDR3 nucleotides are TGTGCCAGCAGCTTAACAGGGCTTCGGGACACCGGGGAGCTGTTTTTT. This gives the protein CASSLTGLRDTGELFF.

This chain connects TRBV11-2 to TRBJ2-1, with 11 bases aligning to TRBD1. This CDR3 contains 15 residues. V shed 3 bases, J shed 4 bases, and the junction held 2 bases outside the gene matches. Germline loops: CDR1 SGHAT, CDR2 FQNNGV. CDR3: CASSFRDRGYNEQFF. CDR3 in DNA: TGTGCCAGCAGCTTCCGGGACAGGGGGTACAATGAGCAGTTCTTC.

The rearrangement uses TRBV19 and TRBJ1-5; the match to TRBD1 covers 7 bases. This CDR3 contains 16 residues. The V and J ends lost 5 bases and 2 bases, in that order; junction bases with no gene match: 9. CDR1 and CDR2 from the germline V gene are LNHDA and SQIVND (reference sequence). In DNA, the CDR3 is TGTGCCAGTAGTCCATACGACAGGGATGGCAATCAGCCCCAGCATTTT. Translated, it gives CASSPYDRDGNQPQHF.